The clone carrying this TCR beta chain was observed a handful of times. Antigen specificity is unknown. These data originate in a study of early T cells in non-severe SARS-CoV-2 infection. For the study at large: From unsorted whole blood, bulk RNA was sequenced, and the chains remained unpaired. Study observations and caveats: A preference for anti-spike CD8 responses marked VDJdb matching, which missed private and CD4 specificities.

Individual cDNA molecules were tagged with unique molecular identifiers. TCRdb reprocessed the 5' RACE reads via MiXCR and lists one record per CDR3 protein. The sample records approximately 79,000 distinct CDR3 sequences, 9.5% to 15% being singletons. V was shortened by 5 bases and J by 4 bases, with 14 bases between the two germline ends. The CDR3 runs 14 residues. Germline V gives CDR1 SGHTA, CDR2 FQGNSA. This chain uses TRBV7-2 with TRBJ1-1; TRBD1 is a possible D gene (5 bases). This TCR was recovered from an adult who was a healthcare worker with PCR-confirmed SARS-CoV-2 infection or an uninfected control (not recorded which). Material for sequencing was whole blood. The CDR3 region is CASSLDARATEAFF. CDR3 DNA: TGTGCCAGCAGCCTTGACGCCAGGGCCACTGAAGCTTTCTTT.